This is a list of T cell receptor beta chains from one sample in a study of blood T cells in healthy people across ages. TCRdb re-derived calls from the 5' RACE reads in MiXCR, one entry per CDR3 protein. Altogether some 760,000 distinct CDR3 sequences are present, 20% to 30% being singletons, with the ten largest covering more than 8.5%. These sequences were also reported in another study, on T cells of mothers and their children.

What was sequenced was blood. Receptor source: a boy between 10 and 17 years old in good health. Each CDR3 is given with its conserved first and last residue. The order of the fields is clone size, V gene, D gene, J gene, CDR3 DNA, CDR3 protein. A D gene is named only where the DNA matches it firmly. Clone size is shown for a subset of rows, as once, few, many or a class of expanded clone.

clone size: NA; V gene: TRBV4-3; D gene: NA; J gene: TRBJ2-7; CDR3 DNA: TGCGCCAGCAGCCAACGCCAGGTGGACGAGCAGTACTTC; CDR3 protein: CASSQRQVDEQYF
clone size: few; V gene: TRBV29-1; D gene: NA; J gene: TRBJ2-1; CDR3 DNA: TGCAGCGGGGGAAACGGACTATACTCTTATAGCTCCTACAATGAGCAGTTCTTC; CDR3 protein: CSGGNGLYSYSSYNEQFF
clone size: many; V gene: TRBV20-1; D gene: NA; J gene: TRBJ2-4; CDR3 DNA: TGCAGTGCTAGAGACCCCGGTGGGCCGGGGAACATTCAGTACTTC; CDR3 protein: CSARDPGGPGNIQYF
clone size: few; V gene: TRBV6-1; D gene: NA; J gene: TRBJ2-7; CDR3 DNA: TGTGCCAGCAGTGAAGTGCCCGATTACGAGCAGTACTTC; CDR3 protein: CASSEVPDYEQYF
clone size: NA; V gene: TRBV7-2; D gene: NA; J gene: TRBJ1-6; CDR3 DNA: TGTACCAGCAGCTTAAAGACAGGACGTGGTTCACCCCTCCACTTT; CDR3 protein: CTSSLKTGRGSPLHF
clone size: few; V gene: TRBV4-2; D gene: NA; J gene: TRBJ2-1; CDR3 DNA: TGTGCCAGCAGCCAAGTACAAGGCAATGAGCAGTTCTTC; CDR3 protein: CASSQVQGNEQFF
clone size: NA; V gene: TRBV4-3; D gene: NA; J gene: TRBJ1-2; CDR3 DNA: TGCGCCAGCAGCCAAGAGCAGGGCAACGGCTACACCTTC; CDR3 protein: CASSQEQGNGYTF
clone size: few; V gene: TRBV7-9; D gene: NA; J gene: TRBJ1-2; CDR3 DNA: TGTGCCAGCAGCTTAGCGCCGGGGCAGGAATATGGCTACACCTTC; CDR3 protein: CASSLAPGQEYGYTF
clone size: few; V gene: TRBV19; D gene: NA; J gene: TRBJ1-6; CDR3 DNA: TGTGCCAGTAGTACAGGGTATAATTCACCCCTCCACTTT; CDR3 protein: CASSTGYNSPLHF
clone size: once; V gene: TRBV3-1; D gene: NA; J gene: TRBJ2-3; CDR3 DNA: TGTGCCAGCAGCCAATGGACAAACACAGATACGCAGTATTTT; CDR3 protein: CASSQWTNTDTQYF
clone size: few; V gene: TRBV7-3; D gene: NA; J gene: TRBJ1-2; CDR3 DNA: TGTGCCAGCAGCTTAAATGGGGGGGAGGGCTACACCTTC; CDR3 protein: CASSLNGGEGYTF
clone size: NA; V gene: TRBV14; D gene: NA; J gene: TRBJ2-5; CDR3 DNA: TGTGCCAGCAGCCCCATGTCAGGGGGGGCAGAGACCCAGTACTTC; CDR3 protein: CASSPMSGGAETQYF
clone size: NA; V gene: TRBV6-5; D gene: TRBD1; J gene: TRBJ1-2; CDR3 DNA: TGTGCCAGCAGTTACTCGGACAGGGGCGGGGGCTATGGCTACACCTTC; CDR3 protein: CASSYSDRGGGYGYTF
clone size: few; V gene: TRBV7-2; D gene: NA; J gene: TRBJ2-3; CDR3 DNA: TGTGCCAGCAGCGACTTAAGGGCAATCACAGATACGCAGTATTTT; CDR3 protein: CASSDLRAITDTQYF
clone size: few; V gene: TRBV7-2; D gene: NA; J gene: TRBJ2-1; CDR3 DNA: TGTGCCAGCAGCTTAGCAGGGGGAGAAAAGCAGTTCTTC; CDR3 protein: CASSLAGGEKQFF